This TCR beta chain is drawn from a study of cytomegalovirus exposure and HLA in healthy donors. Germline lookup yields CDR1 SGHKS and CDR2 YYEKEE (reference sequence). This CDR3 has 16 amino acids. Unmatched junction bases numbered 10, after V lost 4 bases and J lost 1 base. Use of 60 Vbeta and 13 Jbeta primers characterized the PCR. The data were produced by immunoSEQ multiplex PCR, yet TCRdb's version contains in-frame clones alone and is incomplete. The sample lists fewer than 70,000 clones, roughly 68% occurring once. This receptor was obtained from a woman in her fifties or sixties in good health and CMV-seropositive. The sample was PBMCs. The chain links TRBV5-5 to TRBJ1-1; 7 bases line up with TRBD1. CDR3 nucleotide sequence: TGTGCCAGCAGCGCGACAGGGCTGAGCCGGAACACTGAAGCTTTCTTT. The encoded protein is CASSATGLSRNTEAFF.